This is a list of T cell receptor beta chains from one sample in a study of blood T cells in healthy people across ages. TCRdb analysed the 5' RACE reads with MiXCR anew, one entry per CDR3 protein. The sample has more than 750,000 distinct CDR3 sequences, about 28% seen once. In addition, the sample was reused for a study of T cells of mothers and their children.

The material sequenced was blood. The receptors stem from a woman between 40 and 50 years old in good health. The CDR3 runs from the conserved cysteine through the conserved F or W. D genes are given only for firm matches. Some rows have no size entry. The others give once, few or many, or a class for an expanded clone.

J gene	V gene	D gene	clone size	CDR3 length	CDR3 DNA	CDR3 protein
TRBJ2-1	TRBV5-1	TRBD2	few	17	TGCGCCAGCAGCTTCGGGAGGGGGGCAGGGACTATGAATGAGCAGTTCTTC	CASSFGRGAGTMNEQFF
TRBJ2-1	TRBV11-3	TRBD2	NA	15	TGTGCCAGCAGCTCCCTAGCGGGGGGGCACTATGAGCAGTTCTTC	CASSSLAGGHYEQFF
TRBJ1-1	TRBV7-2	NA	once	16	TGTGCCAGCAGCCTAACACAGACACTTTCCAACACTGAAGCTTTCTTT	CASSLTQTLSNTEAFF
TRBJ2-5	TRBV28	NA	NA	15	TGTGCCAGCAGTCCCATCGGGACTTACCAAGAGACCCAGTACTTC	CASSPIGTYQETQYF
TRBJ2-3	TRBV20-1	NA	NA	13	TGCAGTCAGACCGGACAGAGCACAGATACGCAGTATTTT	CSQTGQSTDTQYF
TRBJ2-7	TRBV20-1	NA	many	14	TGCAGTGCTAGCCGGGACGTCTACTCCTACGAGCAGTACTTC	CSASRDVYSYEQYF
TRBJ1-2	TRBV27	NA	few	15	TGTGCCAGCAGGCAAAGGGCAGGGGAGGTTCATGGCTACACCTTC	CASRQRAGEVHGYTF
TRBJ1-5	TRBV20-1	NA	few	17	TGCAGTGCTAGAGATGTTCTTACCCCTTATAGCAATCAGCCCCAGCATTTT	CSARDVLTPYSNQPQHF
TRBJ1-1	TRBV28	NA	NA	14	TGTGCCAGCAGTCGCGTATTTCTGAACACTGAAGCTTTCTTT	CASSRVFLNTEAFF
TRBJ2-1	TRBV28	NA	few	18	TGTGCCAGCAGTTTAATGGCTTCGGGGCCACGTTATGACAATGAGCAGTTCTTC	CASSLMASGPRYDNEQFF
TRBJ2-1	TRBV9	TRBD2	few	15	TGTGCCAGGACTAGCGGGGAAAGCTCCTACAATGAGCAGTTCTTC	CARTSGESSYNEQFF
TRBJ2-2	TRBV12-3/TRBV12-4	NA	few	14	TGTGCCAGCAGTTTATTAGCGGTGGACGGGGAGCTGTTTTTT	CASSLLAVDGELFF
TRBJ2-3	TRBV20-1	NA	NA	10	TGCAGTGCCCGGAGAGATACGCAGTATTTT	CSARRDTQYF
TRBJ2-6	TRBV28	NA	many	18	TGTGCCAGCAGTTTGGCCGGGACTCAACCTTCTGGGGCCAACGTCCTGACTTTC	CASSLAGTQPSGANVLTF
TRBJ2-5	TRBV2	NA	NA	12	TGTGCCAGTTGGCGAGGGGAGGAGACCCAGTACTTC	CASWRGEETQYF
TRBJ1-2	TRBV20-1	TRBD1	many	15	TGCAGTGCTCCCACCAGACAGGGAGGCAACTATGGCTACACCTTC	CSAPTRQGGNYGYTF
TRBJ2-2	TRBV20-1	TRBD2	NA	13	TGCAGTGCTGGGGGGGAGAACACCGGGGAGCTGTTTTTT	CSAGGENTGELFF
TRBJ1-6	TRBV7-2	NA	NA	19	TGTGCCAGCAGCTTAGTCCCAGGGGCAGGGCCCATCTATAATTCACCCCTCCACTTT	CASSLVPGAGPIYNSPLHF
TRBJ2-7	TRBV27	NA	NA	13	TGTGCCAGCAGGTTAGGAGGTCCCTACGAGCAGTACTTC	CASRLGGPYEQYF
TRBJ2-7	TRBV29-1	TRBD1	NA	14	TGCAGCGTTCCGTCGGGACAGGGGAGGCACGAGCAGTACTTC	CSVPSGQGRHEQYF
TRBJ2-7	TRBV14	NA	few	13	TGTGCCAGCAGCTCCAACCGAGACTCTTCCCAGTACTTC	CASSSNRDSSQYF